This T cell receptor beta chain was observed in a study of T cell repertoires in cytomegalovirus infection. With regard to this clonotype: Its antigen remains unidentified. One junction end disagrees with the germline gene, perhaps due to a read error.

TCRdb reanalysed the reads using MiXCR and keeps one entry per CDR3 protein. The sample includes under 850,000 distinct CDR3 sequences, 35% seen only once; the top ten take around 3%. The length of the CDR3 is 16 residues. From germline, CDR1 is MNHEY and CDR2 SMNVEV (reference sequence). Study-wide results and caveats: HLA-C-restricted, CMV-specific TCR beta clonotypes were dominant ex vivo.

The chain is built from TRBV27 and TRBJ2-3; 12 bases fit TRBD2. The sequence was collected from a human donor in good health (CMV status not recorded). Some clones in this sample may be carry-over from other donors' samples. Sample: PBMCs. The DNA for the CDR3 is TGTGCCAGCAGTTTATCGACTAGCGGGGGCACATATACGCAGTATTTT. It encodes CASSLSTSGGTYTQYF.